The 24 T cell receptor beta chains given below trace back to one sample, sequenced in a study of T cells in Graves' hyperthyroidism and ophthalmopathy. The investigators amplified TCR beta CDR3 regions from RNA transcripts. HTBI primers were employed in a first-round RT-PCR of the TCR CDR3. Using its own MiXCR run on the multiplex PCR reads, TCRdb lists one record per CDR3 protein. The table has hundreds of thousands of distinct CDR3 sequences, 35% to 45% seen once; the top ten hold 7.5% to 9.5%. Sequences were obtained from blood. All receptors come from a man between 18 and 29 years old with Graves' hyperthyroidism.

This clonotype was seen many times. This chain joins TRBV20-1 and TRBJ1-1; 8 bases fit TRBD1. Germline V gene data show CDR1 as DFQATT and CDR2 as SNEGSKA (reference sequence). This CDR3 has 11 residues. The CDR3 region has the DNA TGCAGCGCGACAGGGGATACTGAAGCTTTCTTT. Protein: CSATGDTEAFF.

A remark on this clonotype: This could be a read error, since a much larger clone is one nucleotide away. The chain joins TRBV2 to TRBJ2-6; D may match TRBD1 or TRBD2 (5 bases each). This CDR3 is 15 amino acids long. Germline V gene data show CDR1 as SNHLY and CDR2 as FYNNEI. The CDR3 coding sequence is TGTGCCAGCAGTCCGCTAGCCTTTGGGGCCAACGCCCTGACTTTC. Translating it yields CASSPLAFGANALTF.

This clonotype was counted only a few times. The chain combines TRBV5-1 with TRBJ1-2, with D possibly being TRBD1 (5 bases). This CDR3 contains 15 residues. The germline CDR1 and CDR2 sequences are SGHRS and YFSETQ. Trimming left V 0 bases short and J 4 bases short, with 13 bases between. This chain's CDR3 is CASSLDPTGVYGYTF. DNA of the CDR3: TGCGCCAGCAGCTTGGATCCAACGGGGGTCTATGGCTACACCTTC.

This rearrangement joins TRBV25-1 to TRBJ1-1; 8 nucleotides line up with TRBD1. CDR1 and CDR2 from the germline V gene are MGHDK and SYGVNS. The CDR3 contains 18 residues. Trimming took 5 bases from V and 3 from J; bases not matched to a gene: 17. The CDR3: CASSFSLDLQGEDTEAFF. In nucleotides, the CDR3 is TGTGCCAGCAGTTTCTCGCTGGATTTACAGGGGGAAGACACTGAAGCTTTCTTT.

Note on this clonotype: A much larger clone lies one base from this, so it may be a read error. The chain joins TRBV20-1 to TRBJ1-5; possible D gene TRBD1, 5 bases. This CDR3 region has 11 residues. Looked up from germline, CDR1 is DFQATT and CDR2 is SNEGSKA (reference sequence). For the CDR3, the DNA is TGCGGTGGGGGAATTAATCAGCCCCAGCATTTT. This translates into CGGGINQPQHF.

The V and J genes are TRBV29-1 and TRBJ1-4; perhaps TRBD1 as D (5 bases). Between the trimmed V and J ends, which lost 4 bases and 0 bases, there was a span of 12 bases. Per the germline V gene, CDR1 is SQVTM and CDR2 is ANQGSEA. The CDR3 is made up of 15 amino acids. The CDR3 nucleotides read TGCAGCGTTGGTGACAGCCCTGCAACTAATGAAAAACTGTTTTTT. This codes for CSVGDSPATNEKLFF.

This clonotype was counted a few times. CDR3 sequence reads: CASRPRLAGGQQETQYF. CDR3 in DNA: TGTGCCAGCAGACCCCGACTAGCGGGAGGTCAGCAAGAGACCCAGTACTTC. The chain couples TRBV7-9 to TRBJ2-5; 13 bases are a match to TRBD2. Germline CDR1 and CDR2: SEHNR and FQNEAQ (reference sequence). Germline trimming cut 6 bases from V and 2 bases from J; bases unmatched to any gene: 9. The CDR3 length is 17 residues.

The V gene is TRBV19, the J gene TRBJ1-2; 9 bases map to TRBD1. Germline assignment: CDR1 LNHDA and CDR2 SQIVND (reference sequence). The CDR3 totals 14 residues. J lost 4 bases, V lost 6 bases, and 6 bases had no gene match. The CDR3 DNA sequence: TGTGCCAGTAGGGTGGACAGGGGAACCTATGGCTACACCTTC. Its protein product is CASRVDRGTYGYTF.

At least ten counts were recorded for this clonotype. The V call is TRBV7-2, the J call TRBJ1-5, with D unclear. The CDR3 has 13 residues. Between the trimmed V and J ends, which lost 5 bases and 2 bases, there was a span of 7 bases. Germline assignment: CDR1 SGHTA and CDR2 FQGNSA. The CDR3 DNA is TGTGCCAGCAGCCTACACCGCAATCAGCCCCAGCATTTT. Protein product: CASSLHRNQPQHF.

This sequence joins TRBV29-1 and TRBJ1-1; D gene ambiguous. Germline V gives CDR1 SQVTM, CDR2 ANQGSEA. The CDR3 spans 11 residues. Trimming removed 8 bases at V and 7 bases at J, with 14 bases between. CDR3 region: CSLGLSIEAFF. CDR3 nucleotides: TGCAGCTTAGGTCTCTCTATTGAAGCTTTCTTT.

The chain is built from TRBV2 and TRBJ1-2, with 7 bases lining up with TRBD1. Germline-derived CDR1 and CDR2 are SNHLY and FYNNEI. V dropped 6 bases and J dropped 5; count of bases not matched to a gene: 12. The CDR3 spans 15 residues. CDR3 residues: CASSTLSTGNYGYTF. CDR3 nucleotides: TGTGCCAGCAGCACCCTTTCGACAGGGAATTATGGCTACACCTTC.

Ten or more counts support this clonotype. The chain uses TRBV29-1 and TRBJ1-4; no definite D call. Germline V lookup: CDR1 SQVTM, CDR2 ANQGSEA. V was pared by 6 bases and J by 4 bases, with 9 bases between. The CDR3 totals 12 residues. DNA of the CDR3: TGCAGCGTGGCAGAGGGTAATGAAAAACTGTTTTTT. This sequence encodes CSVAEGNEKLFF.

This clonotype was counted many times. The rearrangement joins TRBV10-3 to TRBJ1-4, with TRBD1 matching over 8 bases. From germline, CDR1 is ENHRY and CDR2 SYGVKD. The CDR3 spans 14 residues. J gave up 8 bases and V 6 bases, and 8 bases lay outside the gene matches. CDR3: CAISLDRVSEKLFF. The CDR3 nucleotides are TGTGCCATCAGCCTGGACAGGGTCAGCGAAAAACTGTTTTTT.

The chain recombines TRBV11-2 with TRBJ2-7; tentatively, D is TRBD2 (5 bases). Trimming took off 0 bases at V and 1 base at J, with 10 bases between the two ends. The CDR3 covers 15 residues. The germline V gene encodes CDR1 SGHAT and CDR2 FQNNGV. This CDR3 reads CASSLDQRRSYEQYF. The CDR3 nucleotides read TGTGCCAGCAGCTTAGATCAGAGGAGGTCCTACGAGCAGTACTTC.

Comment on this clonotype: A much more abundant neighbour one base away suggests this may be a read error. The chain has TRBV7-9 and TRBJ1-4, with D unresolved. There are 17 residues in the CDR3. Germline loops: CDR1 SEHNR, CDR2 FQNEAQ (reference sequence). The CDR3 DNA reads TGTGCCAGCAGCTCCTCTCGTGAAGGGTTGGGTAATGAAAAACTGCTTTTT. Translating gives CASSSSREGLGNEKLLF.

The chain couples TRBV6-1 to TRBJ1-1, with no clear D. Germline values: CDR1 MNHNS, CDR2 SASEGT. The germline V and J ends were trimmed by 2 bases and 5 bases, with 12 bases remaining between them. The CDR3 spans 14 residues. Here the CDR3 reads CASSEPAGRTEAFF. DNA of the CDR3: TGTGCCAGCAGTGAACCGGCCGGGAGGACTGAAGCTTTCTTT.

This clonotype was recorded many times. V is TRBV2 and J is TRBJ1-2; possibly TRBD1 for D (5 bases). Germline V gives CDR1 SNHLY, CDR2 FYNNEI. CDR3 length equals 12 residues. The V gene lost 6 bases and the J gene lost 8 bases, with 13 bases spanning the gap. For the CDR3, the DNA is TGTGCCAGCAGGGGGACGGCTGGGGGCTACACCTTC. Translating gives CASRGTAGGYTF. Complete variable domain (other parts from reference TRBV2 and TRBJ1-2): EPEVTQTPSHQVTQMGQEVILRCVPISNHLYFYWYRQILGQKVEFLVSFYNNEISEKSEIFDDQFSVERPDGSNFTLKIRSTKLEDSAMYFCASRGTAGGYTFGSGTRLTVV.

In this sample, this clonotype turned up a few times. J is TRBJ2-5 and V is TRBV7-9; tentative D call: TRBD2 (5 bases). The ends were cut back, 4 bases at V and 1 base at J, with 10 bases in the middle. The CDR3 length is 14 residues. The germline V gene has CDR1 SEHNR and CDR2 FQNEAQ (reference sequence). The DNA for the CDR3 is TGTGCCAGCAGCTCTGACTACATCCAAGAGACCCAGTACTTC. It encodes CASSSDYIQETQYF.

The V and J genes are TRBV20-1 and TRBJ2-7; 12 nucleotides align to TRBD2. The CDR3 loop spans 15 amino acids. V trimming: 2 bases; J trimming: 8 bases; junction bases outside the gene matches: 10. Germline V gene sequence: CDR1 DFQATT, CDR2 SNEGSKA (reference sequence). CDR3: CSARLTSGSSHKQYF. The CDR3 DNA sequence: TGCAGTGCTAGACTGACTAGCGGGAGCTCCCACAAGCAGTACTTC.

The CDR3 DNA is TGTGCCAGCAGCTCCCGGGACTTTGCTACCGGGGAGCTGTTTTTT. This encodes CASSSRDFATGELFF. The chain carries TRBV5-4 and TRBJ2-2; D perhaps matches TRBD2 (6 bases). The CDR3 length is 15 residues. Germline-derived CDR1 and CDR2 are SGHNT and YYREEE (reference sequence). Trimming removed 3 bases from V and 5 bases from J, with 14 bases in between.

This clonotype was detected ten times or more. Here the CDR3 reads CATQFGTLGTNQPQHF. The DNA of the CDR3 is TGTGCCACCCAATTTGGGACCCTCGGTACCAATCAGCCCCAGCATTTT. V gene TRBV19 combines with J gene TRBJ1-5; D possibly corresponds to TRBD1 (5 bases). V was trimmed by 10 bases and J by 3 bases, leaving 22 bases between them. Germline lookup yields CDR1 LNHDA and CDR2 SQIVND (reference sequence). The CDR3 is 16 amino acids.

This clonotype was found many times. The chain has TRBV2 and TRBJ1-6; D is undetermined. The CDR3 has 15 amino acids. With 3 bases removed from V and 0 bases from J, the gap between germline ends came to 6 bases. Germline assignment: CDR1 SNHLY and CDR2 FYNNEI. The CDR3 nucleotides are TGTGCCAGCAGTGATGAGAGCTCCTATAATTCACCCCTCCACTTT. Translated: CASSDESSYNSPLHF.

This clonotype was seen a handful of times. The V and J genes are TRBV28 and TRBJ1-5; unclear D gene. The CDR3 is 14 residues long. Trimming cost V 2 bases and J 5 bases, with 10 bases left between them. Looked up from germline, CDR1 is MDHEN and CDR2 is SYDVKM. Written as DNA, the CDR3 is TGTGCCAGCAGTTTAGTTTCGACCGATCAGCCCCAGCATTTT. Translated: CASSLVSTDQPQHF.

The chain recombines TRBV29-1 with TRBJ2-6; D possibly uses TRBD1 or TRBD2 (5 bases each). The CDR3 sequence is 15 residues long. Germline V gene lookup returns CDR1 SQVTM and CDR2 ANQGSEA. V lost 6 bases and J lost 2, with 14 bases in between. Written as DNA, the CDR3 is TGCAGCGTGCACGGGGACCACACTGGGGCCAACGTCCTGACTTTC. Protein product: CSVHGDHTGANVLTF.